Sequencing of this T cell receptor (beta chain) was carried out in a study of OX40 agonist ivuxolimab in advanced cancers. Across the whole study: Patients got intravenous ivuxolimab at 0.01 to 10 mg/kg every 2 weeks. General study results and limits: Among some nonresponders, normalized T-cell clonal expansion was also low. At 0.1 to 3.0 mg/kg, CD4+ and CD8+ blood T cells expanded clonally by week 6.

Sequencing used immunoSEQ multiplex PCR; TCRdb keeps in-frame clones, though not all of them. The sample lists fewer than 30,000 clones, roughly nine tenths occurring once. Note on this clone: What it binds is not known.

CDR1 and CDR2 from the germline V gene are MNHEY and SMNVEV (reference sequence). V was pared by 4 bases and J by 5 bases, with 20 bases between. The CDR3 totals 16 residues. The clonotype originates from an adult with an advanced solid tumor such as melanoma, head and neck, liver or kidney cancer. Sequencing used CD4+ or CD8+ T cells sorted from blood, obtained in a trial of the OX40 agonist ivuxolimab. V usage is TRBV27 and J usage is TRBJ1-1; possibly TRBD1 for D (6 bases). The CDR3 region is CASSYGAGAQGTEAFF. DNA for the CDR3: TGTGCCAGCAGTTATGGGGCAGGGGCTCAGGGGACTGAAGCTTTCTTT.